This passage covers 17 T cell receptor beta chains from one sample sequenced in a study of cytomegalovirus exposure and HLA in healthy donors. Some clones are missing from TCRdb's copy, which holds only in-frame ones; the method was immunoSEQ multiplex PCR. Of about 360,000 clones listed, roughly 90% are singletons. Sequenced material: PBMCs. Every receptor here comes from a woman aged 18-29 years in good health and CMV-seronegative.

V and J are TRBV7-9 and TRBJ1-3, with D possibly TRBD1 on 5 matching bases. V lost 7 bases and J 0 bases, leaving 16 bases between the germline ends. From germline, CDR1 is SEHNR and CDR2 FQNEAQ (reference sequence). CDR3 length: 16 amino acids. CDR3 sequence: CASTLSDSDSGNTIYF. CDR3 DNA sequence: TGTGCCAGCACCCTTAGTGACAGCGACTCTGGAAACACCATATATTTT. Supplemented by reference TRBV7-9 and TRBJ1-3, the full variable domain reads DTGVSQNPRHKITKRGQNVTFRCDPISEHNRLYWYRQTLGQGPEFLTYFQNEAQLEKSRLLSDRFSAERPKGSFSTLEIQRTEQGDSAMYLCASTLSDSDSGNTIYFGEGSWLTVV.

This clone was counted a single time. The gene calls are TRBV7-2 and TRBJ2-3; possible D gene TRBD1, 6 bases. This CDR3 contains 12 residues. Trimming removed 6 bases at V and 6 bases at J, with 10 bases between. Germline assignment: CDR1 SGHTA and CDR2 FQGNSA. The CDR3 DNA is TGTGCCAGCAGTAACAGGGCGGATACGCAGTATTTT. Translated, it gives CASSNRADTQYF. The whole variable domain, remainder taken from reference TRBV7-2 and TRBJ2-3, is GAGVSQSPSNKVTEKGKDVELRCDPISGHTALYWYRQSLGQGLEFLIYFQGNSAPDKSGLPSDRFSAERTGGSVSTLTIQRTQQEDSAVYLCASSNRADTQYFGPGTRLTVL.

The J gene is TRBJ1-1, the V gene TRBV2; D uncertain. The length of the CDR3 is 15 residues. Deletions cut 4 bases from V and 1 base from J, with 13 bases between. The germline V gene encodes CDR1 SNHLY and CDR2 FYNNEI. The CDR3 protein is CASSGREGGNTEAFF. CDR3 DNA sequence: TGTGCCAGCAGTGGGCGGGAAGGTGGGAACACTGAAGCTTTCTTT.

V is TRBV7-8 and J is TRBJ2-7; D is possibly TRBD2 (6 bases). CDR3 size: 14 residues. V gave up 1 base and J gave up 3 bases, with 10 bases separating them. Germline V gives CDR1 SGHVS, CDR2 FQNEAQ. The CDR3 reads CASSLDRELYEQYF. DNA of the CDR3: TGTGCCAGCAGCTTAGACCGGGAGCTCTACGAGCAGTACTTC.

The V gene is TRBV5-4, the J gene TRBJ2-7, with D possibly matching TRBD1 (7 bases). The ends were cut back, 4 bases at V and 1 base at J, with 15 bases in the middle. Per the germline V gene, CDR1 is SGHNT and CDR2 is YYREEE (reference sequence). The CDR3 is 15 amino acids. Here the CDR3 DNA reads TGTGCCAGCAGCCCACAGGGGAGGTTATCCTACGAGCAGTACTTC. This sequence encodes CASSPQGRLSYEQYF.

The chain couples TRBV6-1 to TRBJ1-4, with D possibly being TRBD1 (6 bases). V lost 2 bases to trimming and J lost 3 bases, with 10 bases between them. CDR3 length: 15 residues. Germline CDR1 MNHNS, CDR2 SASEGT. CDR3 residues: CASSEIGGPNEKLFF. In DNA form, the CDR3 reads TGTGCCAGCAGTGAAATCGGGGGGCCTAATGAAAAACTGTTTTTT.

V and J are TRBV6-1 and TRBJ2-5; possible D gene TRBD2, 8 bases. This CDR3 has 14 amino acids. CDR1 and CDR2 (germline): MNHNS, SASEGT. V lost 7 bases and J lost 5, with 17 bases in between. This CDR3 is CASTGGAGGETQYF. The CDR3, as DNA: TGTGCCAGCACGGGAGGGGCAGGGGGGGAGACCCAGTACTTC.

V gene TRBV13 combines with J gene TRBJ2-3; no clear D. The CDR3 contains 13 residues. The V end lost 5 bases, the J end lost 5 bases, and 11 bases lay between the germline ends. Germline loops: CDR1 PRHDT, CDR2 FYEKMQ (reference sequence). CDR3 sequence reads: CASSPLSGDTQYF. The CDR3 DNA reads as TGTGCCAGCAGCCCACTTTCCGGAGATACGCAGTATTTT.

This sequence joins TRBV6-6 and TRBJ1-2; 7 bases match TRBD1. V gave up 5 bases and J gave up 4 bases; unmatched junction bases: 4. The V gene's germline CDR1 is MNHNY and CDR2 SVGAGI (reference sequence). The CDR3 extends over 13 amino acids. The CDR3 spells CASSRQGSYGYTF. The DNA for the CDR3 is TGTGCCAGCAGTCGACAGGGCTCCTATGGCTACACCTTC.

The chain is built from TRBV18 and TRBJ2-7; D is unresolved. CDR3 length: 14 residues. V lost 3 bases and J 5 bases, leaving 14 bases between the germline ends. Germline V gene data show CDR1 as KGHSH and CDR2 as LQKENI. The CDR3 DNA reads as TGTGCCAGCTCACCTCCCGCGGCCAGCAACGAGCAGTACTTC. The encoded protein is CASSPPAASNEQYF.

CDR3 loop: CASSPGSYTEAFF. The CDR3 DNA reads as TGTGCCAGCAGCCCCGGTTCATACACTGAAGCTTTCTTT. The rearrangement joins TRBV9 to TRBJ1-1; no reliable D call. There are 13 residues in the CDR3. V was clipped by 4 bases and J by 3 bases, with 10 bases between them. Germline values: CDR1 SGDLS, CDR2 YYNGEE. The variable domain in full, completed from reference TRBV9 and TRBJ1-1, reads DSGVTQTPKHLITATGQRVTLRCSPRSGDLSVYWYQQSLDQGLQFLIQYYNGEERAKGNILERFSAQQFPDLHSELNLSSLELGDSALYFCASSPGSYTEAFFGQGTRLTVV.

The chain links TRBV5-8 to TRBJ1-5; 7 bases fit TRBD1. From germline, CDR1 is SGHTS and CDR2 YDEGEE. Trimming took 7 bases from V and 0 from J; bases not matched to a gene: 4. The CDR3 runs 14 residues. CDR3 amino acids: CASARQGSNQPQHF. DNA of the CDR3: TGTGCCAGCGCTCGACAGGGTAGCAATCAGCCCCAGCATTTT.

This chain uses TRBV7-8 with TRBJ1-1; D gene uncertain. CDR1 is SGHVS and CDR2 is FQNEAQ in the germline V gene. The CDR3 has 13 amino acids. Trimming stripped 1 base from V and 2 bases from J, with 5 bases between. DNA of the CDR3: TGTGCCAGCAGCTTAGTAGAAAACACTGAAGCTTTCTTT. Its protein is CASSLVENTEAFF.

This chain links TRBV6-5 with TRBJ2-7, with D possibly being TRBD1 (5 bases). The germline gives CDR1 MNHEY, CDR2 SVGAGI. The CDR3 extends over 15 amino acids. Trimming pared 2 bases from V and 3 bases from J, leaving 14 bases between. The CDR3 protein is CASSYGRASVYEQYF. The CDR3 DNA reads TGTGCCAGCAGTTACGGCAGGGCTTCCGTCTACGAGCAGTACTTC.

The V and J genes are TRBV28 and TRBJ1-5; 7 bases agree with TRBD1. The CDR3 is 17 residues long. V shed 3 bases and J 3 bases; nucleotides not matched to a gene: 11. Germline V gene lookup returns CDR1 MDHEN and CDR2 SYDVKM. The CDR3 sequence is CASSFAGTAGANQPQHF. CDR3 in DNA: TGTGCCAGCAGTTTCGCGGGGACAGCGGGGGCCAATCAGCCCCAGCATTTT.

V and J are TRBV19 and TRBJ2-5; 7 nucleotides line up with TRBD2. The CDR3 contains 15 residues. Trimming took 5 bases from V and 2 from J; bases not matched to a gene: 8. CDR1 and CDR2 from the germline V gene are LNHDA and SQIVND (reference sequence). CDR3 bases: TGTGCCAGTAGTGGGGAGGCGGGAGTACAAGAGACCCAGTACTTC. Its protein product is CASSGEAGVQETQYF.

V is TRBV29-1 and J is TRBJ1-3; D is possibly TRBD1 (5 bases). Germline-derived CDR1 and CDR2 are SQVTM and ANQGSEA. V was trimmed by 7 bases and J by 0 bases, leaving 13 bases between them. The CDR3 has 14 amino acids. The CDR3 loop reads CSAADGGSGNTIYF. The CDR3 nucleotides read TGCAGCGCTGCGGACGGGGGCTCTGGAAACACCATATATTTT.